What follows describes a single T cell receptor (beta chain). The clone's antigen remains unknown. The sample holds no much larger clone one base away, and base qualities are not on file. The time point label, as the study defines it: baseline before first vaccination. Vaccinee samples were obtained from the UK trials COV001 and COV002, which included a single-blind randomized controlled phase 2/3 trial of AZD1222 (ChAdOx1 nCoV-19) in healthy adults. Trial participant PBMC samples were collected at day 0 and day 28 after the second dose for TCRbeta chain sequencing. The source of the sample is a study of T cell responses to AZD1222 COVID-19 vaccine (dated by TCRdb to about 2021). Concerning the study at large: Because spike-specific TCR depth and breadth did not differ between the two schedules, AZD1222 recipients who got a second dose at roughly 4 weeks were pooled with those who got a second dose at roughly 12 weeks. TCR sequencing covered more than 230 trial participants: about 210 given two doses of AZD1222 and 26 given two doses of MenACWY control vaccine. Enrollment into the trials was organized by age into subgroups of 18-55, 56-69 and 70-plus years, and those subgroups contained approximately 160, 26 and 62 TCR-sequenced participants, respectively.

V has 5 bases trimmed and J has 3 bases trimmed; junction bases matching no gene number 14. The germline V gene sets CDR1 to SGHAT and CDR2 to FQNNGV. Spanning cysteine to phenylalanine, the CDR3 consists of 17 amino acids. CDR3 DNA only is kept here, 51 bases in frame from base 1. The paper's findings and limits, for the study overall: Vaccine-associated CD4 TCRs spanned the whole spike protein, with dominant responses in regions 160-218 and 743-854. Participants were mostly white British, with more females than males. The authors suggested clonal diversity may have been underestimated. Conclusions about previously exposed vaccinees are limited because only five or six AZD1222 recipients were SARS-CoV-2 seropositive at baseline. Because no samples from the day 14 peak response were available, repertoires could be characterized only after the peak T cell response. Reportedly, almost half of the unique spike-specific TCRs recognized epitopes lying outside the regions that are mutated in the B.1.351 and B.1.1.7 variants. Spike-specific TCR breadth and depth rose significantly after two AZD1222 doses compared with day 0 and with MenACWY recipients. In the small 56-69-year group, the increase in depth fell short of significance, most likely because of low power.

The CDR3 regions of human TCRbeta chains were analyzed by immunosequencing. The original methods were these. Repertoire TCRs were checked for matches against a reference library of SARS-CoV-2-specific TCRs that had been generated using the MIRA antigen-specificity platform. Breadth was defined as the fraction of unique TCRs that were SARS-CoV-2-associated, and depth was defined as the fraction of total T cells that were SARS-CoV-2-associated. Using the MIRA data, each spike-specific TCR was mapped to the spike region that the TCR reacts to and placed in a CD4 or CD8 class. Log10-transformed breadth and depth values were compared by one-way ANOVA with Sidak's multiple comparisons tests. The immuneACCESS repertoire file appears here via TCRdb, limited to in-frame rearrangements. These files lack a portion of the clones; in checked studies, under half of the deficit traces to unresolved V genes, and the cause of the others is not known. The DNA gave D and trimming, while V, J and clone size come from that table. For this sample the table gives roughly 150,000 clones, of which about 93% were detected only once. The ten largest clones take up 5% of the sample.

The chain was built from TRBV11-2 and TRBJ2-5, and 8 bases in between align with TRBD2. Sequenced material: peripheral blood, taken on day 0 of AZD1222 vaccination. The TCR originated in an adult in good health. The nucleotide sequence is TGTGCCAGCAGCCCTCCGCGGGAGCGGGAGACTGAAGAGACCCAGTACTTC. Its coded protein is CASSPPRERETEETQYF.